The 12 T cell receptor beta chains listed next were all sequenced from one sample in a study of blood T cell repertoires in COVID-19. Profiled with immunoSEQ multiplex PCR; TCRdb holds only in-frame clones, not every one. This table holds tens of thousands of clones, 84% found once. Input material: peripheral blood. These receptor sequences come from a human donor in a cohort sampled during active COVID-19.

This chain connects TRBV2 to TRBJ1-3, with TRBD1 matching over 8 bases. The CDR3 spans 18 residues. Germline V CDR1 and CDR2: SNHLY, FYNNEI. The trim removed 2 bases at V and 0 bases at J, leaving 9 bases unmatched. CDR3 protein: CASSETRGQAFSGNTIYF. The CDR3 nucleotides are TGTGCCAGCAGTGAAACTCGGGGACAGGCGTTCTCTGGAAACACCATATATTTT.

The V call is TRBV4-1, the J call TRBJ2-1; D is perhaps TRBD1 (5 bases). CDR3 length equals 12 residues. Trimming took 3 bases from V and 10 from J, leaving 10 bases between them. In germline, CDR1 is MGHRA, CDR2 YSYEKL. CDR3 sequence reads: CASSHFDSEQFF. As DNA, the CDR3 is TGCGCCAGCAGCCATTTCGACAGCGAGCAGTTCTTC.

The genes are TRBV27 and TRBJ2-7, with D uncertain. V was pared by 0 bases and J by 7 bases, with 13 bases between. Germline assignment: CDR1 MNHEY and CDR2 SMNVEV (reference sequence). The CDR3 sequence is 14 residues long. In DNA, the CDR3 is TGTGCCAGCAGTTTATCGAGGTGGCGTGGAGAGCAGTACTTC. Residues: CASSLSRWRGEQYF.

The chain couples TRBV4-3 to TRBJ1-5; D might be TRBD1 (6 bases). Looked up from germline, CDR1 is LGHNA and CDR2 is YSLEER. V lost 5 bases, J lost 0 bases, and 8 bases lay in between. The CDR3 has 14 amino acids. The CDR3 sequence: CASSTGISNQPQHF. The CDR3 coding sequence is TGCGCCAGCAGCACAGGGATTAGCAATCAGCCCCAGCATTTT.

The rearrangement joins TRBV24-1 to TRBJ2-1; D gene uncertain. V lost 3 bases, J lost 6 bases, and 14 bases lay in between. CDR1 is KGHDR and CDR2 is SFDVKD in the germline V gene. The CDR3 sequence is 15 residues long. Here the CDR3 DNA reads TGTGCCACCAGTGATCCCCTCGGGTCGGGCAATGAGCAGTTCTTC. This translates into CATSDPLGSGNEQFF.

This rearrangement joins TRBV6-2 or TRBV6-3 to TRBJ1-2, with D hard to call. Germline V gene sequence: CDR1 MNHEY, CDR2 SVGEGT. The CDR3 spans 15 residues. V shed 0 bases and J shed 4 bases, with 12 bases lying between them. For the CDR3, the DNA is TGTGCCAGCAGTTACTCGACTCGATGGCTCTATGGCTACACCTTC. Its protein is CASSYSTRWLYGYTF.

This CDR3 reads CASSLFRNTEAFF. The CDR3 nucleotides are TGTGCCAGCAGTTTATTTCGGAACACTGAAGCTTTCTTT. The V and J genes are TRBV27 and TRBJ1-1; D is undetermined. Germline V gives CDR1 MNHEY, CDR2 SMNVEV (reference sequence). The CDR3 totals 13 residues. V was shortened by 1 base and J by 1 base, with 4 bases between the two germline ends.

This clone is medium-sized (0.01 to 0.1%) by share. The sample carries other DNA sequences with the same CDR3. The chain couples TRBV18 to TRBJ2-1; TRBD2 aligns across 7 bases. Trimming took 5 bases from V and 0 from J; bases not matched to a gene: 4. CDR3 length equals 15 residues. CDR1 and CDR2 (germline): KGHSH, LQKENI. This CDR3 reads CASSLAGYSYNEQFF. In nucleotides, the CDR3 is TGTGCCAGCTCATTAGCGGGTTACTCCTACAATGAGCAGTTCTTC.

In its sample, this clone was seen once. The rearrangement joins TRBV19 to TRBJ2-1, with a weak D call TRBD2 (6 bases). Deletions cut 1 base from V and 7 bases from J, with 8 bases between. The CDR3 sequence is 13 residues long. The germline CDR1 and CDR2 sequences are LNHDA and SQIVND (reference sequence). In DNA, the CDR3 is TGTGCCAGTAGTATAGGAAGCGGGAATGAGCAGTTCTTC. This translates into CASSIGSGNEQFF. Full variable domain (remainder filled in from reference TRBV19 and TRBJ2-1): DGGITQSPKYLFRKEGQNVTLSCEQNLNHDAMYWYRQDPGQGLRLIYYSQIVNDFQKGDIAEGYSVSREKKESFPLTVTSAQKNPTAFYLCASSIGSGNEQFFGPGTRLTVL.

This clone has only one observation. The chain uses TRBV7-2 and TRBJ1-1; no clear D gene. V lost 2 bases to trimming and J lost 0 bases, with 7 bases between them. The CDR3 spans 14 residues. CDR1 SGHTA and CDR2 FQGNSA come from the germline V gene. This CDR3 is CASSLQFMNTEAFF. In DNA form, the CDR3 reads TGTGCCAGCAGCTTACAGTTCATGAACACTGAAGCTTTCTTT.

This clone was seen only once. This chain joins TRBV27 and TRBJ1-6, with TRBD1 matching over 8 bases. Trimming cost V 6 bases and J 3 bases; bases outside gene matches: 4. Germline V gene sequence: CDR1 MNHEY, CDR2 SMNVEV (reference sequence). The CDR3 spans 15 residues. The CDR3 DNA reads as TGTGCCAGCAGAACAGGGACAGGCTATAATTCACCCCTCCACTTT. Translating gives CASRTGTGYNSPLHF.

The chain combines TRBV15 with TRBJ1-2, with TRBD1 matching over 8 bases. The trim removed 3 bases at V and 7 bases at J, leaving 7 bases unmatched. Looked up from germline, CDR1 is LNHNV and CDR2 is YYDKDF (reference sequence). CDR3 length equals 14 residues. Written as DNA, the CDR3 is TGTGCCACCAGCAGCGACAGGGGTCACGGTGGCTACACCTTC. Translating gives CATSSDRGHGGYTF.